This entry concerns a single T cell receptor beta chain. Its antigen is currently unknown. The CDR3 spans 13 residues. The V end was cut by 2 bases, the J end by 12 bases, with 18 bases between. The germline V gene has CDR1 SGHKS and CDR2 YYEKEE (reference sequence). This sample is part of a study of OX40 agonist ivuxolimab in advanced cancers. Overall study: Partial response was recorded in three patients: one hepatocellular carcinoma and two cutaneous melanoma cases.

Findings of the study overall: Among the lowest peripheral clonal expansion occurred in 0.1-3.0 mg/kg partial responders. In the 0.1 to 3.0 mg/kg range, CD4+ and CD8+ blood T cells had expanded clonally by week 6.

Method: immunoSEQ multiplex PCR; TCRdb's copy keeps in-frame clones and lacks some. The table shows over 150,000 clones, with 85% to 95% occurring only once. This sequence originates from an adult with an advanced solid tumor such as melanoma, head and neck, liver or kidney cancer. The chain uses TRBV5-5 and TRBJ2-7; D is possibly TRBD1 or TRBD2 (5 bases each). The sample was CD4+ or CD8+ T cells sorted from blood, taken in a trial of the OX40 agonist ivuxolimab. CDR3 DNA sequence: TGTGCCAGCAGCTTCGCCAAGCTGGACGGGGCGTACTTC. Encoded protein: CASSFAKLDGAYF.